Following are 26 T cell receptor beta chains from one sample sequenced in a study of blood T cell repertoires in COVID-19. Produced via immunoSEQ multiplex PCR; TCRdb's table is partial and in-frame only. The sample lists roughly 130,000 clones; almost 85% were seen once. Sequencing was performed on peripheral blood. These receptors originate from a woman aged 25 to 39 who had recovered from COVID-19.

The chain joins TRBV6-5 to TRBJ2-7, with 8 bases identical to TRBD1. V gave up 6 bases and J gave up 2 bases; unmatched junction bases: 9. This CDR3 region has 15 residues. Germline V gene data show CDR1 as MNHEY and CDR2 as SVGAGI. In nucleotides, the CDR3 is TGTGCCAGCAGACCCCGGACAGGGAGGCCCTACGAGCAGTACTTC. Translation: CASRPRTGRPYEQYF.

The V and J genes are TRBV19 and TRBJ1-5, with D unresolved. The V end lost 5 bases, the J end lost 2 bases, and 10 bases lay between the germline ends. Germline CDR1 and CDR2: LNHDA and SQIVND (reference sequence). The CDR3 is 14 amino acids. The CDR3: CASSRGVGNQPQHF. CDR3 nucleotides: TGTGCCAGTAGTCGGGGAGTGGGCAATCAGCCCCAGCATTTT.

The rearrangement joins TRBV27 to TRBJ2-2; D is ambiguous. Between the trimmed V and J ends, which lost 0 bases and 2 bases, there was a span of 13 bases. The CDR3 loop spans 17 amino acids. The germline gives CDR1 MNHEY, CDR2 SMNVEV (reference sequence). The CDR3 region is CASSLSIRQVNTGELFF. The CDR3, as DNA: TGTGCCAGCAGTTTATCGATTAGACAAGTAAACACCGGGGAGCTGTTTTTT.

This rearrangement joins TRBV18 to TRBJ2-7; tentatively, D is TRBD2 (5 bases). The CDR3 is 14 amino acids. V was trimmed by 0 bases and J by 4 bases, leaving 10 bases between them. The germline gives CDR1 KGHSH, CDR2 LQKENI. The CDR3, as DNA: TGTGCCAGCTCACCACCGTCGGGGAAATACGAGCAGTACTTC. Its translation is CASSPPSGKYEQYF.

The V gene is TRBV9, the J gene TRBJ2-1; 11 nucleotides agree with TRBD2. The CDR3 loop spans 15 amino acids. Germline lookup yields CDR1 SGDLS and CDR2 YYNGEE. V was pared by 2 bases and J by 7 bases, with 5 bases of the junction left unmatched. CDR3 residues: CASSVSSGRFNEQFF. The CDR3 nucleotides read TGTGCCAGCAGCGTTTCTAGCGGGAGGTTTAATGAGCAGTTCTTC.

V and J are TRBV15 and TRBJ1-1, with D unresolved. Trimming shortened V by 0 bases and J by 0 bases, and 5 bases separated the two germline ends. CDR1 is LNHNV, CDR2 YYDKDF, per germline (reference sequence). The CDR3 runs to 14 residues. For the CDR3, the DNA is TGTGCCACCAGCAGAGATCAGGTGAACACTGAAGCTTTCTTT. Translating it yields CATSRDQVNTEAFF. Full variable domain (outside the CDR3, taken from reference TRBV15 and TRBJ1-1): DAMVIQNPRYQVTQFGKPVTLSCSQTLNHNVMYWYQQKSSQAPKLLFHYYDKDFNNEADTPDNFQSRRPNTSFCFLDIRSPGLGDTAMYLCATSRDQVNTEAFFGQGTRLTVV.

CDR3 sequence (DNA): TGCAGCGTTCAGGGGGGAGGGAACACTGAAGCTTTCTTT. Translation gives CSVQGGGNTEAFF. The chain recombines TRBV29-1 with TRBJ1-1; 7 bases map to TRBD1. The V segment lost 5 bases and the J segment 1 base; nucleotides outside the gene matches: 4. CDR1 and CDR2 from the germline V gene are SQVTM and ANQGSEA. This CDR3 comprises 13 residues. The full variable domain, in which reference TRBV29-1 and TRBJ1-1 provide the parts outside the CDR3, is SAVISQKPSRDICQRGTSLTIQCQVDSQVTMMFWYRQQPGQSLTLIATANQGSEATYESGFVIDKFPISRPNLTFSTLTVSNMSPEDSSIYLCSVQGGGNTEAFFGQGTRLTVV.

The chain is built from TRBV5-1 and TRBJ1-1; possible D gene TRBD1, 5 bases. Germline assignment: CDR1 SGHRS and CDR2 YFSETQ. CDR3 length equals 15 residues. V shed 2 bases and J shed 1 base, with 12 bases lying between them. The CDR3 region has the DNA TGCGCCAGCAGCTTAGGGGCTATCGAGAACACTGAAGCTTTCTTT. The encoded protein is CASSLGAIENTEAFF.

This chain links TRBV5-1 with TRBJ2-1; 7 bases agree with TRBD1. The CDR3 consists of 17 residues. From germline, CDR1 is SGHRS and CDR2 YFSETQ. Trimming cost V 2 bases and J 0 bases; bases outside gene matches: 8. Written as DNA, the CDR3 is TGCGCCAGCAGCTTTAAGACAGGGACGATCTCCTACAATGAGCAGTTCTTC. It codes for CASSFKTGTISYNEQFF.

This clone was observed a few times. CDR3 sequence: CSAHQQGSGPLAQYF. Written as DNA, the CDR3 is TGCAGCGCCCACCAACAGGGCTCGGGACCTTTGGCCCAGTACTTC. This rearrangement joins TRBV29-1 to TRBJ2-5; D perhaps matches TRBD1 (6 bases). Trimming took 7 bases from V and 9 from J, leaving 27 bases between them. This CDR3 region has 15 residues. The V gene's germline CDR1 is SQVTM and CDR2 ANQGSEA.

The CDR3 coding sequence is TGCGCCAGCAAGACGACGCTTCTAGGCTATGGCTACACCTTC. Its translation is CASKTTLLGYGYTF. The chain employs TRBV5-1 and TRBJ1-2, with no clear D. The CDR3 covers 14 residues. Germline values: CDR1 SGHRS, CDR2 YFSETQ. The V gene lost 6 bases and the J gene lost 4 bases, with 16 bases spanning the gap.

This clone has only a few counts. The chain links TRBV5-1 to TRBJ2-7; D perhaps matches TRBD1 (5 bases). The CDR3 length is 14 residues. Trimming shortened V by 2 bases and J by 1 base, and 10 bases separated the two germline ends. Looked up from germline, CDR1 is SGHRS and CDR2 is YFSETQ. CDR3 residues: CASSFYKGSYEQYF. The CDR3 DNA sequence: TGCGCCAGCAGCTTTTATAAGGGGTCCTACGAGCAGTACTTC.

The chain has TRBV19 and TRBJ2-4, with 9 bases matching TRBD2. The CDR3 totals 16 residues. Trimming took 5 bases from V and 2 from J; bases not matched to a gene: 7. Germline CDR1 is LNHDA and CDR2 is SQIVND (reference sequence). The CDR3 DNA follows: TGTGCCAGTAGTGGGGGACTAGCTGAATCCAAAAACATTCAGTACTTC. Translating it yields CASSGGLAESKNIQYF.

The chain combines TRBV7-2 with TRBJ2-7, with 8 bases matching TRBD1. After removal of 5 bases from V and 3 bases from J, the junction contained 9 bases not matched to a gene. This CDR3 has 15 residues. Germline V gives CDR1 SGHTA, CDR2 FQGNSA. CDR3 DNA sequence: TGTGCCAGCAGCCTACAGGGGGACATTCTCTACGAGCAGTACTTC. Amino acids: CASSLQGDILYEQYF.

This clone has more than one count but fewer than ten. Germline and junction disagree at one end, which may indicate a read error. The rearrangement uses TRBV6-1 and TRBJ1-2, with TRBD1 matching over 7 bases. The V gene's germline CDR1 is MNHNS and CDR2 SASEGT. The CDR3 extends over 13 amino acids. CDR3 in amino acids: CASREDRVLGYTF. In DNA form, the CDR3 reads TGTGCCAGCAGAGAAGACAGGGTCTTGGGCTACACCTTC.

The V gene is TRBV23-1, the J gene TRBJ1-4; D might be TRBD1 (6 bases). TRBV23-1 falls under the ORF class, with uncertain function. The CDR3 consists of 14 residues. Trimming left V 4 bases short and J 7 bases short, with 13 bases between. The CDR3 coding sequence is TGCGCCAGCAGTCGAACAGGGAAGGGTGAAAAACTGTTTTTT. This translates into CASSRTGKGEKLFF.

The J gene is TRBJ1-1, the V gene TRBV6-6, with no clear D. In germline, CDR1 is MNHNY, CDR2 SVGAGI (reference sequence). Trimming removed 7 bases at V and 4 bases at J, with 13 bases between. The CDR3 extends over 13 amino acids. CDR3 residues: CASTGGETTEAFF. CDR3 nucleotides: TGTGCCAGCACCGGCGGGGAGACCACTGAAGCTTTCTTT.

Here the CDR3 DNA reads TGTGCCAGCAGTGAAGCGTCCGGGAAGCAAGAGACCCAGTACTTC. Translation: CASSEASGKQETQYF. V gene TRBV2 combines with J gene TRBJ2-5; D is perhaps TRBD2 (5 bases). V was pared by 0 bases and J by 2 bases, with 10 bases between. This CDR3 spans 15 amino acids. From germline, CDR1 is SNHLY and CDR2 FYNNEI.

The V and J genes are TRBV7-3 and TRBJ2-5, with D possibly matching TRBD1 (6 bases). The germline V gene encodes CDR1 SGHTA and CDR2 FQGTGA. The V gene lost 2 bases and the J gene lost 5 bases, with 9 bases spanning the gap. This CDR3 has 13 residues. The CDR3 here is CASSLGTRETQYF. The CDR3 bases are TGTGCCAGCAGCTTAGGGACACGGGAGACCCAGTACTTC.

The V and J genes are TRBV5-1 and TRBJ1-2, with 7 bases aligning to TRBD1. Germline CDR1 and CDR2: SGHRS and YFSETQ. CDR3 length equals 18 residues. J was trimmed by 4 bases and V by 4 bases; bases with no gene match: 19. The CDR3 DNA follows: TGCGCCAGCAGCGGTCGGGGACAGATTAATTGGGGAGCCTATGGCTACACCTTC. Its protein product is CASSGRGQINWGAYGYTF.

This clone was recorded a few times. The chain carries TRBV23-1 and TRBJ1-6; TRBD1 aligns across 7 bases. TRBV23-1 is designated an ORF whose function remains uncertain. V lost 0 bases, J lost 8 bases, and 13 bases stayed unmatched. The length of the CDR3 is 18 residues. In DNA, the CDR3 is TGCGCCAGCAGTCAATCGGGTTTGGCAGGGGGATGGTATTCACCCCTCCACTTT. Its translation: CASSQSGLAGGWYSPLHF.

This clone appeared a few times. The chain employs TRBV7-3 and TRBJ2-3; 11 bases align to TRBD2. In germline, CDR1 is SGHTA, CDR2 FQGTGA. This CDR3 comprises 19 residues. Trimming at V came to 2 bases and at J to 2 bases, leaving 12 bases not matched to a gene. The CDR3 DNA sequence: TGTGCCAGCAGCTTATCCTATAGCGGGAGGGCTACGAACACAGATACGCAGTATTTT. As protein: CASSLSYSGRATNTDTQYF.

Concerning this clone: Additional DNA sequences in this sample encode the identical CDR3. The chain recombines TRBV3-1 (or the pseudogene TRBV3-2) with TRBJ1-5; D possibly corresponds to TRBD1 (5 bases). Trimming took off 0 bases at V and 5 bases at J, with 5 bases between the two ends. The CDR3 has 13 residues. The V gene's germline CDR1 is LGHDT and CDR2 YNNKEL (reference sequence). CDR3: CASSQDRDQPQHF. CDR3 DNA: TGTGCCAGCAGCCAAGACAGGGATCAGCCCCAGCATTTT.

This sequence joins TRBV11-2 and TRBJ2-3, with D possibly matching TRBD2 (6 bases). Trimming removed 8 bases from V and 4 bases from J, with 19 bases in between. Germline-derived CDR1 and CDR2 are SGHAT and FQNNGV. The CDR3 is 15 amino acids. CDR3 bases: TGTGCCAGCTGCCCTGGGGCGGGACTCGCAGATACGCAGTATTTT. Residues: CASCPGAGLADTQYF.

The DNA for the CDR3 is TGCGCCAGCAGCTTGACCAGCGGGGGGCGGGAGACCCAGTACTTC. This gives the protein CASSLTSGGRETQYF. The rearrangement uses TRBV5-1 and TRBJ2-5; the match to TRBD2 covers 9 bases. J was trimmed by 5 bases and V by 1 base; bases with no gene match: 6. This CDR3 is built from 15 residues. Germline assignment: CDR1 SGHRS and CDR2 YFSETQ.

The V and J genes are TRBV27 and TRBJ2-2, with D possibly matching TRBD1 (6 bases). The germline V gene encodes CDR1 MNHEY and CDR2 SMNVEV (reference sequence). The CDR3 is 11 amino acids. The CDR3 DNA sequence: TGTGCAGGGGGTAAACCCGGGGAGCTGTTTTTT. This gives the protein CAGGKPGELFF.